These 4 T cell receptor beta chains came from one sample sequenced in a study of cytomegalovirus exposure and HLA in healthy donors. The PCR employed 60 Vbeta primers together with 13 Jbeta primers. Sequenced by immunoSEQ multiplex PCR; TCRdb stores in-frame clones only, minus some. The sample contains around 45,000 clones, around 74% of which appear only once. Material: PBMCs. These receptors were collected from a man in his thirties or forties in good health and CMV-seronegative.

The rearrangement links TRBV11-2 to TRBJ2-7, with D perhaps TRBD1 (6 bases). V shed 4 bases and J shed 7 bases, with 14 bases lying between them. The CDR3 runs 13 residues. The V gene's germline CDR1 is SGHAT and CDR2 FQNNGV. The CDR3 region is CASSYVITGEQYF. The CDR3 bases are TGTGCCAGCAGCTACGTGATTACAGGGGAGCAGTACTTC.

This clone was found a few times. The chain couples TRBV29-1 to TRBJ2-3; D is possibly TRBD2 (5 bases). Germline loops: CDR1 SQVTM, CDR2 ANQGSEA. This CDR3 is built from 13 residues. Deletions cut 4 bases from V and 1 base from J, with 9 bases between. CDR3 sequence: CSVGAGGTDTQYF. Here the CDR3 DNA reads TGCAGCGTTGGCGCCGGGGGCACAGATACGCAGTATTTT.

This clone was observed once. The chain carries TRBV30 and TRBJ2-7, with D unresolved. Trimming took 0 bases from V and 6 from J, leaving 12 bases between them. The CDR3 covers 13 residues. Germline values: CDR1 GTSNPN, CDR2 SVGIG (reference sequence). CDR3 bases: TGTGCCTGGAGTGTACTGGCATCAGGCGAGCAGTACTTC. It translates to CAWSVLASGEQYF.

This chain links TRBV7-7 with TRBJ1-5, with D possibly being TRBD1 (6 bases). The CDR3 sequence is 16 residues long. The V gene lost 8 bases and the J gene lost 2 bases, with 19 bases spanning the gap. The germline V gene encodes CDR1 SSHAT and CDR2 FNYEAQ (reference sequence). The CDR3 loop reads CASAPLPGDCNQPQHF. For the CDR3, the DNA is TGTGCCAGCGCCCCCCTCCCAGGGGATTGCAATCAGCCCCAGCATTTT.